The 10 T cell receptor beta chains in this list originate from one sample, sequenced in a study of T cells in Graves' hyperthyroidism and ophthalmopathy. Authors of the study amplified TCR beta CDR3 regions from RNA transcripts. Carried out on the TCR CDR3, a first-round RT-PCR used the HTBI primer set. TCRdb re-analysed the multiplex PCR reads in MiXCR, keeping a single row per CDR3 protein. The table has approximately 400,000 distinct CDR3 sequences, 15% seen once. The sequenced material came from blood. The receptors originated from a woman younger than 45 with Graves' hyperthyroidism.

The chain links TRBV11-2 to TRBJ2-5; D may match TRBD1 or TRBD2 (6 bases each). Germline V gene sequence: CDR1 SGHAT, CDR2 FQNNGV. CDR3 length equals 17 residues. Trimming removed 5 bases at V and 5 bases at J, with 24 bases between. CDR3 in amino acids: CASSVRVRGLSLETQYF. In nucleotides, the CDR3 is TGTGCCAGCAGCGTCAGAGTTCGGGGGCTCTCCCTCGAGACCCAGTACTTC.

This clonotype was counted many times. The gene calls are TRBV7-8 and TRBJ2-1; 8 bases are shared with TRBD2. The CDR3 spans 16 residues. Germline V gene lookup returns CDR1 SGHVS and CDR2 FQNEAQ. J was trimmed by 7 bases and V by 3 bases; bases with no gene match: 11. CDR3: CASSFLSGKRRNEQFF. The CDR3 DNA reads as TGTGCCAGCAGCTTTCTTAGCGGGAAAAGGAGGAATGAGCAGTTCTTC.

V is TRBV28 and J is TRBJ1-3; D may be TRBD1 (5 bases). V shed 2 bases and J shed 4 bases, with 21 bases lying between them. Per the germline V gene, CDR1 is MDHEN and CDR2 is SYDVKM. The CDR3 runs to 18 residues. The CDR3 DNA sequence: TGTGCCAGCAGTTTACCGGGGACTTACAAGGCGGTCGGAAACACCATATATTTT. Its translation is CASSLPGTYKAVGNTIYF.

This clonotype occurred a few times. This chain uses TRBV9 with TRBJ2-5; possibly TRBD1 or TRBD2 for D (6 bases each). V dropped 0 bases and J dropped 2 bases, with 8 bases sitting between them. There are 14 residues in the CDR3. Germline values: CDR1 SGDLS, CDR2 YYNGEE. The CDR3 nucleotides are TGTGCCAGCAGCGTAGAGGGGGGACAAGAGACCCAGTACTTC. It translates to CASSVEGGQETQYF.

This clonotype was seen more than once but under ten times. The rearrangement joins TRBV29-1 to TRBJ2-7; D tentatively reads TRBD1 or TRBD2 (5 bases each). The germline V gene has CDR1 SQVTM and CDR2 ANQGSEA. Trimming took off 5 bases at V and 3 bases at J, with 11 bases between the two ends. The CDR3 extends over 12 amino acids. The CDR3 protein is CSVRGADYEQYF. The CDR3 DNA reads as TGCAGCGTTAGAGGGGCCGACTACGAGCAGTACTTC.

This clonotype was counted at least ten times. The chain joins TRBV18 to TRBJ2-7; 9 bases are a match to TRBD2. The germline V gene encodes CDR1 KGHSH and CDR2 LQKENI. This CDR3 contains 16 residues. J gave up 0 bases and V 1 base, and 4 bases lay outside the gene matches. The CDR3 nucleotides are TGTGCCAGCTCACCACTAGCGGGAGTTGGCTCCTACGAGCAGTACTTC. Its translation is CASSPLAGVGSYEQYF.

With regard to this clonotype: This sequence may be a read error, since a much larger clone differs from it by one base. This CDR3 reads CASSSYHADTQYF. CDR3 sequence (DNA): TGTGCCAGCAGCTCTTACCACGCAGATACGCAGTATTTT. The genes are TRBV6-1 and TRBJ2-3; D is undetermined. V gave up 6 bases and J gave up 4 bases, with 11 bases separating them. The CDR3 is 13 amino acids. Germline lookup yields CDR1 MNHNS and CDR2 SASEGT.

This clonotype was seen at least ten times. This chain links TRBV20-1 with TRBJ2-1, with TRBD2 as a possible D gene (5 bases). Germline V CDR1 and CDR2: DFQATT, SNEGSKA (reference sequence). Trimming cost V 0 bases and J 5 bases, with 8 bases left between them. The CDR3 is made up of 13 amino acids. In nucleotides, the CDR3 is TGCAGTGCTAGAGAGACTACGAACAATGAGCAGTTCTTC. The encoded protein is CSARETTNNEQFF.

This clonotype was observed a few times. The rearrangement joins TRBV7-9 to TRBJ1-4; D remains ambiguous. V was pared by 5 bases and J by 7 bases, with 11 bases between. The V gene's germline CDR1 is SEHNR and CDR2 FQNEAQ (reference sequence). The CDR3 spans 13 residues. The CDR3 DNA follows: TGTGCCAGCAGCCCCGCCATGGGTGAAAAACTGTTTTTT. Protein: CASSPAMGEKLFF.

This clonotype was seen only a few times. V gene TRBV4-2 combines with J gene TRBJ2-5; D gene ambiguous. Trimming left V 1 base short and J 2 bases short, with 8 bases between. The CDR3 extends over 14 amino acids. Germline assignment: CDR1 LGHNA and CDR2 YNFKEQ. As DNA, the CDR3 is TGTGCCAGCAGCCAAGCTCAGGAACAAGAGACCCAGTACTTC. It codes for CASSQAQEQETQYF.